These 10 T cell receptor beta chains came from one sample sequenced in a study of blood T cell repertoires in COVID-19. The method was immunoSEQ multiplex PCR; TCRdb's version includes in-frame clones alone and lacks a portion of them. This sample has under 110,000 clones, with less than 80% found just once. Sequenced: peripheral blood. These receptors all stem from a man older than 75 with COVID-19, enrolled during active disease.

CDR3 sequence (DNA): TGTGCCACCAGCAGGAACGGACTTAGCACAGATACGCAGTATTTT. Protein sequence: CATSRNGLSTDTQYF. The chain employs TRBV15 and TRBJ2-3, with D tentatively TRBD2 (5 bases). The CDR3 covers 15 residues. Trimming took off 3 bases at V and 0 bases at J, with 10 bases between the two ends. The V gene's germline CDR1 is LNHNV and CDR2 YYDKDF (reference sequence). The full variable domain, in which reference TRBV15 and TRBJ2-3 provide the parts outside the CDR3, is DAMVIQNPRYQVTQFGKPVTLSCSQTLNHNVMYWYQQKSSQAPKLLFHYYDKDFNNEADTPDNFQSRRPNTSFCFLDIRSPGLGDTAMYLCATSRNGLSTDTQYFGPGTRLTVL.

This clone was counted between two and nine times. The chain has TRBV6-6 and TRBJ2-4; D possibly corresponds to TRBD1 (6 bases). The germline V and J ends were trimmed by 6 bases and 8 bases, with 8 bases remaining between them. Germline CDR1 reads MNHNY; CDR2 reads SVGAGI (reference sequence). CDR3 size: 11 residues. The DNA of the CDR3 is TGTGCCAGCAGACAGGGTGACATTCAGTACTTC. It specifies CASRQGDIQYF.

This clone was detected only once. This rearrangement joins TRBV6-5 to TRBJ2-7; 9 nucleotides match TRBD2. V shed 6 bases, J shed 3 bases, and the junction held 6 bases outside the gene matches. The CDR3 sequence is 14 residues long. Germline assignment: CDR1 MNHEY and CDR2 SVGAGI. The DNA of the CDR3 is TGTGCCAGCAGAGTTAGCGGGAGAAGCTACGAGCAGTACTTC. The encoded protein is CASRVSGRSYEQYF.

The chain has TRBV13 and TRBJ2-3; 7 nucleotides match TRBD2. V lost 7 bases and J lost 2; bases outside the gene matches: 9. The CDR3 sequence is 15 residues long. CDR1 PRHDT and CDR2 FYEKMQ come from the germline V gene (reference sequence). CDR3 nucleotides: TGTGCCAGCACCCGTCGGCTAGCGGACACAGATACGCAGTATTTT. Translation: CASTRRLADTDTQYF.

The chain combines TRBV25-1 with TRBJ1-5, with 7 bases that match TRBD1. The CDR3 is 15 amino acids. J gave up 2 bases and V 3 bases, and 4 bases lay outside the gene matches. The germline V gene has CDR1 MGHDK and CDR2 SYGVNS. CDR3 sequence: CASSDVTGGNQPQHF. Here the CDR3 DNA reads TGTGCCAGCAGTGACGTTACAGGGGGCAATCAGCCCCAGCATTTT.

The chain's CDR3 is CASSSRDRGNGYTF. In DNA, the CDR3 is TGTGCCAGCAGCTCCAGGGACAGGGGGAATGGCTACACCTTC. The chain links TRBV7-2 to TRBJ1-2; 11 nucleotides agree with TRBD1. The V gene's germline CDR1 is SGHTA and CDR2 FQGNSA. This CDR3 contains 14 residues. V lost 4 bases and J lost 6; bases outside the gene matches: 4.

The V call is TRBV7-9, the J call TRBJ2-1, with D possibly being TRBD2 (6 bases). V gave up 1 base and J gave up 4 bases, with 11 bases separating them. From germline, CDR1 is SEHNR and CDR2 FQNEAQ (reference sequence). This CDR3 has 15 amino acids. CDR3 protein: CASSLERAGYNEQFF. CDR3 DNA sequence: TGTGCCAGCAGCTTAGAACGAGCGGGTTACAATGAGCAGTTCTTC.

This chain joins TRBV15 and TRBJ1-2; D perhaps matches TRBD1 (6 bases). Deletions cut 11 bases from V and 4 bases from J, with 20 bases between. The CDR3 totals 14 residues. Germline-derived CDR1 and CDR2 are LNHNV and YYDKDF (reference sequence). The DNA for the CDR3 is TGTGCCGCCCACACCGGGGGGCAAGGCTATGGCTACACCTTC. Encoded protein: CAAHTGGQGYGYTF.

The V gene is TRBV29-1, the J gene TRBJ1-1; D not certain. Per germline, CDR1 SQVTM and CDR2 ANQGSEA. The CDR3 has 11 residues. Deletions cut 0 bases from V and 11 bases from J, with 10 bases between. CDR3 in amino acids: CSVEDTRAAFF. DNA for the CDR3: TGCAGCGTTGAAGATACGAGAGCGGCTTTCTTT.

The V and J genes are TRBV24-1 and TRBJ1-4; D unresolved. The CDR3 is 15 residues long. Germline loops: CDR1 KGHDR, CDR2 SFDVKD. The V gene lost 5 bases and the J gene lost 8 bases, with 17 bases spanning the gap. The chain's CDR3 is CATSALYSGGEKLFF. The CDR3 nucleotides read TGTGCCACCAGTGCCCTATATTCAGGTGGCGAAAAACTGTTTTTT.